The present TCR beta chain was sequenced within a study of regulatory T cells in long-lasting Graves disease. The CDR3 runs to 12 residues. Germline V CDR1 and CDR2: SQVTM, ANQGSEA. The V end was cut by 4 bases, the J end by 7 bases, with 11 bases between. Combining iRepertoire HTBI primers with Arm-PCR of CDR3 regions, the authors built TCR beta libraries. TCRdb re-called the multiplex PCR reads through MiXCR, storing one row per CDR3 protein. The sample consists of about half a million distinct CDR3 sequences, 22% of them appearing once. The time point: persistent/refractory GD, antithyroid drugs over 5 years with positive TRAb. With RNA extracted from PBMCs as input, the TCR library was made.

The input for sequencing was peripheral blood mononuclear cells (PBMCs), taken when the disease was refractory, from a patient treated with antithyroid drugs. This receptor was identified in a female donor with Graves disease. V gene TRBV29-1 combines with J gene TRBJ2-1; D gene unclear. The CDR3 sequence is CSVVLNGNEQFF. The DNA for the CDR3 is TGCAGCGTTGTTTTGAATGGGAATGAGCAGTTCTTC.